This note documents a single TCR beta chain sequence. Antigen specificity is unknown. The data originate from a study of beta chain features in type 1 diabetes. About the research overall: What patients shared with healthy donors was a similar profile of age, gender and cell yields.

Trimming removed 1 base at V and 5 bases at J, with 8 bases between. The germline CDR1 and CDR2 sequences are GTSNPN and SVGIG (reference sequence). The CDR3 is 13 residues long. Overall study results and limits: Any HLA-type effect on TCRB rearrangement remained unresolved here.

The whole isolated RNA underwent reverse transcription, so sequencing captured expressed TCRB transcripts. The repertoire was sequenced with immunoSEQ multiplex PCR; TCRdb's copy has only in-frame clones and lacks some. The sample carries about 360,000 clones, around 13% recorded once. Specimen: naive CD4+ T cells from blood. The J gene is TRBJ1-4, the V gene TRBV30; no clear D gene. This sequence originates from a man aged 18 to 29 in good health. CDR3 nucleotide sequence: TGTGCCTGGAGTGGACTGCTCAATGAAAAACTGTTTTTT. It is translated as CAWSGLLNEKLFF.